The rows below give T cell receptor beta chains drawn from one sample of a study of cytomegalovirus exposure and HLA in healthy donors. TCRdb's copy holds only in-frame clones and misses some; the assay was immunoSEQ multiplex PCR. There are 21,000 or so clones in the sample; 97% occur only once, and 10% lies in the top ten. Sequencing was done on a sample of PBMCs. These receptors came from a man under 40 in good health and CMV-seropositive. Each CDR3 is given with its conserved first and last residue. A D gene is named only where the DNA matches it firmly. Some rows mark clone size as missing; the rest say once, few, many or name a class of expanded clone.

clone_size,v_call,j_call,d_call,cdr3_nt,cdr3_aa
NA,TRBV28,TRBJ1-4,NA,TGTGCCAGCAGCCCAGGCGGGGCTAATGAAAAACTGTTTTTT,CASSPGGANEKLFF
once,TRBV28,TRBJ2-7,TRBD2,TGTGCCAGCAGTCCACCCGGACTAGCGGGATTAACCTACGAGCAGTACTTC,CASSPPGLAGLTYEQYF
NA,TRBV6-6,TRBJ2-5,TRBD1,TGTGCCAGCAGGTCCCCTCCCAGGGGGCAAGAGACCCAGTACTTC,CASRSPPRGQETQYF
NA,TRBV7-9,TRBJ2-6,NA,TGTGCCAGCAGCTTAACGGCGGGGGGGGCCAACGTCCTGACTTTC,CASSLTAGGANVLTF
NA,TRBV7-2,TRBJ2-3,TRBD1,TGTGCCAGCAGCCACCGGGACAGGGGACTCACGGATACGCAGTATTTT,CASSHRDRGLTDTQYF
NA,TRBV5-4,TRBJ1-3,NA,TGTGCCAGCAGCTCGCCTTCTGGAGTCGGAAACACCATATATTTT,CASSSPSGVGNTIYF
NA,TRBV7-2,TRBJ1-1,TRBD1,TGTGCCAGCAGCTCGGGGACAGGGAGGGGAAACACTGAAGCTTTCTTT,CASSSGTGRGNTEAFF
NA,TRBV29-1,TRBJ1-4,NA,TGCAGCACCCGGGACACCCATGAAAAACTGTTTTTT,CSTRDTHEKLFF
once,TRBV14,TRBJ2-6,NA,TGTGCCAGCAGCCAAGATCTTGGGGCCAACGTCCTGACTTTC,CASSQDLGANVLTF
NA,TRBV19,TRBJ2-3,TRBD1,TGTGCCAGTAGTTCTCGACAGGGCGCAGATACGCAGTATTTT,CASSSRQGADTQYF
once,TRBV2,TRBJ2-7,NA,TGTGCCACGCGGCCCGAGCAGTACTTC,CATRPEQYF
once,TRBV5-4,TRBJ2-3,TRBD2,TGTGCCAGCAGCTTGGTTAGGACTAGCGGGAGGGCCAGGCAGTATTTT,CASSLVRTSGRARQYF
once,TRBV7-2,TRBJ1-1,NA,TGTGCCGGTCAAAGAAGAGAGAACACTGAAGCTTTCTTT,CAGQRRENTEAFF
NA,TRBV5-1,TRBJ2-3,NA,TGCGCCAGCAGCGTCGATCAGGGAGATACGCAGTATTTT,CASSVDQGDTQYF
NA,TRBV7-2,TRBJ2-5,NA,TGTGCCAGCAGCTTAGCGCAGGGGATGGAGACCCAGTACTTC,CASSLAQGMETQYF
NA,TRBV4-2,TRBJ2-7,TRBD1,TGTGCCAGCAGCCAAGATCTTCTAGGGACAGGGACACCCTCCTACGAGCAGTACTTC,CASSQDLLGTGTPSYEQYF
NA,TRBV9,TRBJ1-2,NA,TGTGCCAGCAGCGTAGACTCGCGGGGCTACACCTTC,CASSVDSRGYTF
NA,TRBV4-3,TRBJ2-1,NA,TGCGCCAGCAGCATTGGACCAGCGGCGGTAAATGAGCAGTTCTTC,CASSIGPAAVNEQFF
NA,TRBV9,TRBJ1-1,TRBD1,TGTGCCAGCAGCTCGCGACAGGGGGGGCAAGCTTTCTTT,CASSSRQGGQAFF
NA,TRBV7-2,TRBJ2-5,TRBD2,TGTGCCAGCAGCTTAGTGGCCGCGGGAGAGTGGGGAGAGACCCAGTACTTC,CASSLVAAGEWGETQYF
NA,TRBV28,TRBJ2-7,NA,TGTGCCAGCAGTTTGGCAGGGGCGGGTTACGAGCAGTACTTC,CASSLAGAGYEQYF
NA,TRBV6-5,TRBJ2-3,NA,TGTGCCAGCAGTTACTCGAAGGAGAAGCAGTATTTT,CASSYSKEKQYF
NA,TRBV5-1,TRBJ2-7,NA,TGCGCCAGCAGCGTGGACAGTCGGTACGAGCAGTACTTC,CASSVDSRYEQYF
NA,TRBV5-6,TRBJ2-1,NA,TGTGCCAGCAGCTTGGCCGGCGAGAGGTGGTTCTTC,CASSLAGERWFF
NA,TRBV18,TRBJ2-1,NA,TGTGCCAGCTCACCACCGGGGCTAGTGGGGGGCAATGAGCAGTTCTTC,CASSPPGLVGGNEQFF
NA,TRBV6-6,TRBJ2-5,TRBD1,TGTGCCAGCAGTGCCCCTGGGACAGGAATGGGGGAGACCCAGTACTTC,CASSAPGTGMGETQYF
NA,TRBV5-4,TRBJ2-1,NA,TGTGCCAGCAGCTTGGTTCCTGAGACCTACAATGAGCAGTTCTTC,CASSLVPETYNEQFF
NA,TRBV4-2,TRBJ1-2,NA,TGTGCCAGCAGCCAACCTTGGACAGAGTCAGCCTATGGCTACACCTTC,CASSQPWTESAYGYTF
NA,TRBV19,TRBJ2-7,TRBD2,TGTGCCAGTAGTGGCACGGGAGGGGGGTCCTACGAGCAGTACTTC,CASSGTGGGSYEQYF
NA,TRBV7-2,TRBJ2-3,NA,TGTGCCAGCAGCCGTGAGTGGGAGGCGCAGTATTTT,CASSREWEAQYF
NA,TRBV27,TRBJ2-7,TRBD2,TGTGCCAGCAGTTTATATACGGCTAGCGGGGAGCAGTACTTC,CASSLYTASGEQYF
NA,TRBV13,TRBJ2-2,NA,TGTGCCAGCAGCTTAGAGTTGGGCGGGATTCTGCTTTCCGGGGAGCTGTTTTTT,CASSLELGGILLSGELFF
NA,TRBV15,TRBJ2-5,TRBD2,TGTGCCACCAGCAGAGCCCCAGCGGGAGCGGGGGAGACCCAGTACTTC,CATSRAPAGAGETQYF
NA,TRBV27,TRBJ1-5,NA,TGTGCCAGCAGTCGCACCACGGGGAGCAATCAGCCCCAGCATTTT,CASSRTTGSNQPQHF
NA,TRBV9,TRBJ1-1,TRBD1,TGTGCCAGCAGCGCAGGGGGGACTGGAACTGAAGCTTTCTTT,CASSAGGTGTEAFF
NA,TRBV28,TRBJ2-7,NA,TGTGCCAGCAGTTACTCTAGGCCTAGCGAGTACTACGAGCAGTACTTC,CASSYSRPSEYYEQYF
NA,TRBV29-1,TRBJ2-7,TRBD2,TGCAGCGTTGCTGGCGGGGGGACTAGCGGGAGTACCTACGAGCAGTACTTC,CSVAGGGTSGSTYEQYF
NA,TRBV2,TRBJ1-1,NA,TGTGCCAGCAGTGAACAGGAGGTCATGAACACTGAAGCTTTCTTT,CASSEQEVMNTEAFF
NA,TRBV29-1,TRBJ2-7,TRBD1,TGCAGCGTTGAAGGCTTAAGGACAGGGAGCTCCTACGAGCAGTACTTC,CSVEGLRTGSSYEQYF
NA,TRBV5-4,TRBJ1-2,TRBD1,TGTGCCAGCAGCGCGAAATGGGACAGAGCCAACCTGGATGGCTACACCTTC,CASSAKWDRANLDGYTF
NA,TRBV11-1,TRBJ2-7,NA,TGTGCCAGCAGCTTGGGGGCCATCTACGAGCAGTACTTC,CASSLGAIYEQYF
NA,TRBV9,TRBJ2-1,TRBD2,TGTGCCAGCAGCGTAGAGGGCGGGAGGGCCTACAATGAGCAGTTCTTC,CASSVEGGRAYNEQFF
NA,TRBV5-1,TRBJ2-2,NA,TGCGCCAGCAGCTTGGTAGAGATGAACACCGGGGAGCTGTTTTTT,CASSLVEMNTGELFF
NA,TRBV1,TRBJ1-2,NA,TGCACCAGCGGCAAGGGACAGCCATCCAGCTATGGCTACACCTTC,CTSGKGQPSSYGYTF
NA,TRBV2,TRBJ2-1,NA,TGTGCCAGCAGTGTACTACTCACATCCAATGAGCAGTTCTTC,CASSVLLTSNEQFF
once,TRBV27,TRBJ2-1,TRBD2,TGTGCCAGCAGTTCACCCGGGACTAGCGACCAATACAATGAGCAGTTCTTC,CASSSPGTSDQYNEQFF
NA,TRBV6-5,TRBJ2-1,NA,TGTGCCAGCACCCTTGGGTGGGCCGGTGAGCAGTTCTTC,CASTLGWAGEQFF
NA,TRBV14,TRBJ2-7,TRBD2,TGTGCCAGCAGCCGGACTAGCGGAACCTACGAGCAGTACTTC,CASSRTSGTYEQYF
once,TRBV7-3,TRBJ2-2,NA,TGTGCCAGCAGCTTAGTTCAGAGAGGCACCGGGGAGCTGTTTTTT,CASSLVQRGTGELFF
NA,TRBV25-1,TRBJ1-4,TRBD1,TGTGCCAGCAGAGCACAGGGGGCAGGTAATGAAAAGACATTTTTT,CASRAQGAGNEKTFF
NA,TRBV6-5,TRBJ1-2,NA,TGTGCCAGCATTTCGCGGGGGAAGGGCTATGGCTACACCTTC,CASISRGKGYGYTF
NA,TRBV7-9,TRBJ1-2,NA,TGTGCCAGCACCCTGGGGGCAGGAGGAGGCTATGGCTACACCTTC,CASTLGAGGGYGYTF
NA,TRBV7-3,TRBJ2-1,NA,TGTGCCAGCAGCCTGGGCCCCAATAATGAGCAGTTCTTC,CASSLGPNNEQFF
NA,TRBV11-2,TRBJ2-1,TRBD2,TGTGCCAGCACTCCCCTAGCGGCAAACAATGAGCAGTTCTTC,CASTPLAANNEQFF
NA,TRBV7-2,TRBJ2-7,NA,TGTGCCAGCAGCTCCCGTAGCGGCCCCTACGAGCAGTACTTC,CASSSRSGPYEQYF